These T cell receptor beta chains were read from a single sample in a study of blood T cell repertoires in COVID-19. Repertoires were generated with immunoSEQ multiplex PCR, while TCRdb's copy carries only in-frame clones and drops some. The sample records around 140,000 clones, approximately 91% being singletons. The sequenced sample consisted of peripheral blood. The receptor set was obtained from a man between 65 and 85 years old with acute or convalescent COVID-19. Both conserved end residues are part of each CDR3. The D gene is left open where the match is weak. Expanded clones get a size class; other rows say once, few or many, or leave the size out.

v_gene,abundance,j_gene,d_gene,CDR3aa,CDR3nt
TRBV11-2,-,TRBJ1-2,-,CASSLREDWAYGYTF,TGTGCCAGCAGTCTAAGGGAGGATTGGGCCTATGGCTACACCTTC
TRBV9,-,TRBJ1-2,-,CASSGHYGYTF,TGTGCCAGCAGCGGGCATTATGGCTACACCTTC
TRBV6-6,-,TRBJ1-4,-,CASFSVNEKLFF,TGTGCCAGCTTCAGCGTTAATGAAAAACTGTTTTTT
TRBV19,once,TRBJ2-1,TRBD2,CASSMGLPYNEQFF,TGTGCCAGTAGTATGGGACTACCTTACAATGAGCAGTTCTTC
TRBV7-8,-,TRBJ2-7,TRBD2,CASSLESPAGVISYEQYF,TGTGCCAGCAGCTTAGAATCCCCAGCGGGAGTCATCTCCTACGAGCAGTACTTC
TRBV18,-,TRBJ2-3,-,CASSMGAYSGDTQYF,TGTGCCAGCTCAATGGGAGCCTATAGCGGCGATACGCAGTATTTT
TRBV19,-,TRBJ1-4,-,CASSIGTMGLINEKLFF,TGTGCCAGTAGTATCGGAACTATGGGACTGATTAATGAAAAACTGTTTTTT
TRBV6-5,-,TRBJ2-7,-,CASTPGHTYEQYF,TGTGCCAGCACCCCGGGACACACCTACGAGCAGTACTTC
TRBV7-2,-,TRBJ2-7,-,CASSASPGYEQYF,TGTGCCAGCAGCGCGAGCCCAGGTTACGAGCAGTACTTC
TRBV7-3,-,TRBJ2-1,-,CASSLAGDNEQFF,TGTGCCAGCAGCTTGGCGGGTGACAATGAGCAGTTCTTC
TRBV5-6,-,TRBJ2-5,TRBD2,CASRRRGGLETQYF,TGTGCCAGCCGGAGGCGGGGGGGCCTGGAGACCCAGTACTTC
TRBV18,-,TRBJ1-2,TRBD1,CASSPPGFLPGQGHGYTF,TGTGCCAGCTCACCACCGGGTTTTCTTCCTGGACAGGGGCATGGCTACACCTTC
TRBV4-1,-,TRBJ1-1,TRBD1,CASSQGFRGVNTEAFF,TGCGCCAGCAGCCAAGGTTTCAGGGGGGTGAACACTGAAGCTTTCTTT
TRBV9,-,TRBJ2-1,-,CASSARRDPSYNEQFF,TGTGCCAGCAGCGCCCGGAGGGACCCATCTTACAATGAGCAGTTCTTC
TRBV10-3,-,TRBJ1-5,TRBD1,CAISGDRGGQPQHF,TGTGCCATCAGTGGGGACAGGGGTGGTCAGCCCCAGCATTTT
TRBV4-1,-,TRBJ2-3,TRBD2,CASSHLGRGPSTDTQYF,TGCGCCAGCAGCCACCTCGGGAGGGGACCGAGCACAGATACGCAGTATTTT
TRBV5-1,-,TRBJ1-2,-,CASSSARGYGYTF,TGCGCCAGCAGCTCCGCTCGGGGGTATGGCTACACCTTC
TRBV6-5,-,TRBJ1-4,-,CASSYPSEGAGEKLFF,TGTGCCAGCAGTTACCCGTCAGAGGGCGCCGGTGAAAAACTGTTTTTT
TRBV12-3/TRBV12-4,-,TRBJ2-3,-,CASSSEADTQYF,TGTGCCAGCAGTTCAGAGGCAGATACGCAGTATTTT
TRBV5-1,few,TRBJ2-1,TRBD1,CASSLGRGQGHEQFF,TGCGCCAGCAGCTTGGGTCGGGGACAGGGCCATGAGCAGTTCTTC
TRBV4-1,-,TRBJ1-2,TRBD1,CASSQTGVGIGYGYTF,TGCGCCAGCAGCCAAACAGGGGTTGGGATCGGCTATGGCTACACCTTC
TRBV28,-,TRBJ2-3,-,CASSLSVTDTQYF,TGTGCCAGCAGTTTATCGGTAACAGATACGCAGTATTTT
TRBV14,once,TRBJ1-1,TRBD1,CASSSGQGSTEAFF,TGTGCCAGCAGCTCGGGACAGGGGAGTACTGAAGCTTTCTTT
TRBV6-2/TRBV6-3,-,TRBJ2-2,TRBD2,CASSYTSGRGNTGELFF,TGTGCCAGCAGTTACACTAGCGGGAGAGGGAACACCGGGGAGCTGTTTTTT
TRBV6-4,-,TRBJ2-3,-,CASSDPRGADTQYF,TGTGCCAGCAGTGACCCCCGGGGTGCCGATACGCAGTATTTT
TRBV18,-,TRBJ2-5,-,CASSKTREETQYF,TGTGCCAGCTCAAAGACTAGGGAAGAGACCCAGTACTTC
TRBV10-2,-,TRBJ2-1,TRBD1,CASSPGTGAYNEQFF,TGCGCCAGCAGCCCCGGGACAGGGGCCTACAATGAGCAGTTCTTC
TRBV6-6,-,TRBJ2-1,TRBD2,CASSFGLAAGEQFF,TGTGCCAGCAGTTTCGGACTAGCCGCAGGAGAGCAGTTCTTC
TRBV28,-,TRBJ1-2,TRBD1,CASRRRDRGNYGYTF,TGTGCCAGCAGGCGCCGGGACAGGGGAAACTATGGCTACACCTTC
TRBV10-3,-,TRBJ1-4,-,CAISARAPNEKLFF,TGTGCCATCAGTGCCAGGGCTCCTAATGAAAAACTGTTTTTT
TRBV29-1,once,TRBJ2-1,-,CSVEASRYNEQFF,TGCAGCGTTGAAGCCTCTCGGTACAATGAGCAGTTCTTC
TRBV5-5,-,TRBJ2-3,TRBD2,CASSLAGEGPTRDTQYF,TGTGCCAGCAGCTTGGCCGGGGAGGGTCCCACTCGGGATACGCAGTATTTT
TRBV6-6,-,TRBJ1-3,TRBD1,CASSTRDSVSGNTIYF,TGTGCCAGCAGCACTCGGGACAGTGTCTCTGGAAACACCATATATTTT
TRBV10-3,-,TRBJ2-7,TRBD1,CAIRNPDRGLTYEQYF,TGTGCCATCAGGAACCCTGACAGGGGACTTACCTACGAGCAGTACTTC
TRBV4-2,-,TRBJ1-1,-,CASSPFGGPNTEAFF,TGTGCCAGCAGCCCATTCGGAGGTCCGAACACTGAAGCTTTCTTT
TRBV6-5,-,TRBJ2-5,-,CASSSERETQYF,TGTGCCAGCAGTTCAGAACGAGAGACCCAGTACTTC
TRBV10-3,-,TRBJ1-4,TRBD1,CAISGGGGEKLFF,TGTGCCATCAGTGGAGGGGGCGGAGAAAAACTGTTTTTT
TRBV18,-,TRBJ2-3,TRBD1,CASSTGQGSTDTQYF,TGTGCCAGCTCCACCGGACAGGGCAGCACAGATACGCAGTATTTT
TRBV7-2,-,TRBJ1-2,TRBD1,CASSSGQGTGYTF,TGTGCCAGCAGCTCCGGACAGGGGACCGGCTACACCTTC
TRBV5-1,-,TRBJ1-4,TRBD1,CASSLSGTGEEKLFF,TGCGCCAGCAGCTTGTCCGGGACAGGGGAAGAAAAACTGTTTTTT
TRBV12-5,-,TRBJ1-2,-,CASGHRENYGYTF,TGTGCTAGTGGTCACAGGGAGAACTATGGCTACACCTTC
TRBV7-6,-,TRBJ2-1,-,CASSLVLGGSVSNEQFF,TGTGCCAGCAGCTTAGTTCTGGGGGGTTCGGTAAGCAATGAGCAGTTCTTC
TRBV27,-,TRBJ2-7,TRBD1,CASSLPGTGTYEQYF,TGTGCCAGCAGTCTACCCGGGACAGGGACTTACGAGCAGTACTTC
TRBV18,-,TRBJ2-7,-,CASSPPTGSYEQYF,TGTGCCAGCTCACCACCGACGGGTTCCTACGAGCAGTACTTC
TRBV23-1,-,TRBJ1-5,-,CASTSCGGNQPQHF,TGCGCCAGCACAAGCTGCGGGGGCAATCAGCCCCAGCATTTT
TRBV7-8,-,TRBJ2-1,TRBD2,CASSLSLAGEVVEQFF,TGTGCCAGCAGCTTATCCTTAGCGGGGGAAGTAGTGGAGCAGTTCTTC
TRBV5-1,-,TRBJ2-7,TRBD1,CASSLSQGAEQYF,TGCGCCAGCAGCTTGTCCCAGGGGGCCGAGCAGTACTTC
TRBV19,-,TRBJ1-5,-,CASSIWRGATPNQPQHF,TGTGCCAGTAGTATTTGGCGGGGGGCGACTCCCAATCAGCCCCAGCATTTT
TRBV2,-,TRBJ1-6,TRBD1,CAGTGTENSPLHF,TGTGCCGGTACCGGGACAGAAAATTCACCCCTCCACTTT
TRBV24-1,-,TRBJ2-5,-,CATSDLQGIGHETQYF,TGTGCCACCAGTGATTTGCAGGGTATTGGTCATGAGACCCAGTACTTC
TRBV5-1,-,TRBJ1-2,TRBD1,CASSPGQGNYGYTF,TGCGCCAGCAGCCCGGGACAGGGTAACTATGGCTACACCTTC
TRBV29-1,-,TRBJ2-1,-,CSGRVLPRNEQFF,TGCAGCGGGAGGGTACTACCACGCAATGAGCAGTTCTTC
TRBV11-2,few,TRBJ1-1,-,CASSLMGGNTEAFF,TGTGCCAGCAGCTTAATGGGGGGGAACACTGAAGCTTTCTTT